These 32 T cell receptor beta chains came from one sample sequenced in a study of blood T cell repertoires in COVID-19. The protocol was immunoSEQ multiplex PCR, while the TCRdb copy is restricted to in-frame clones and leaves out a portion. Found here are 60,000 to 65,000 clones, roughly 84% of them singletons; the top ten hold approximately 5.6%. Sequencing was carried out using peripheral blood. These receptors came from a woman aged 55 to 70 with acute or convalescent COVID-19.

The rearrangement uses TRBV4-1 and TRBJ1-5; 9 positions agree with TRBD1. The V gene's germline CDR1 is MGHRA and CDR2 YSYEKL. V was clipped by 5 bases and J by 5 bases; unmatched bases: 1. The CDR3 extends over 13 amino acids. DNA for the CDR3: TGCGCCAGCAGCGGGGACAGGGATCAGCCCCAGCATTTT. It encodes CASSGDRDQPQHF.

This clone was detected only a few times. The V and J genes are TRBV5-1 and TRBJ1-2; tentative D call: TRBD1 (5 bases). This CDR3 region has 16 residues. The germline V gene encodes CDR1 SGHRS and CDR2 YFSETQ. Trimming stripped 4 bases from V and 0 bases from J, with 16 bases between. Here the CDR3 reads CASSPTRDRPNYGYTF. CDR3 nucleotides: TGCGCCAGCAGCCCAACGCGGGACCGACCTAACTATGGCTACACCTTC. Based on the CDR3 plus reference TRBV5-1 and TRBJ1-2, the full variable domain is KAGVTQTPRYLIKTRGQQVTLSCSPISGHRSVSWYQQTPGQGLQFLFEYFSETQRNKGNFPGRFSGRQFSNSRSEMNVSTLELGDSALYLCASSPTRDRPNYGYTFGSGTRLTVV.

This chain connects TRBV7-9 to TRBJ2-2; TRBD1 matches 9 bases. This CDR3 region has 16 residues. Trimming at V came to 5 bases and at J to 1 base, leaving 5 bases not matched to a gene. Germline CDR1 SEHNR, CDR2 FQNEAQ (reference sequence). CDR3 in DNA: TGTGCCAGCAGCCCCCGGACAGGGGAGAACACCGGGGAGCTGTTTTTT. Its translation is CASSPRTGENTGELFF.

This clone has a handful of counts. The chain has TRBV19 and TRBJ2-5; 7 bases are a match to TRBD2. Germline V gives CDR1 LNHDA, CDR2 SQIVND (reference sequence). CDR3 length: 14 amino acids. The V and J ends lost 5 bases and 6 bases, in that order; junction bases with no gene match: 9. The CDR3 reads CASSPGGTSKTQYF. Here the CDR3 DNA reads TGTGCCAGTAGTCCCGGGGGGACGTCTAAGACCCAGTACTTC.

This chain joins TRBV2 and TRBJ2-3; 11 nucleotides match TRBD2. The CDR3 extends over 16 amino acids. V shed 4 bases, J shed 6 bases, and the junction held 9 bases outside the gene matches. Germline-derived CDR1 and CDR2 are SNHLY and FYNNEI. CDR3 loop: CASSGEASGGFDTQYF. Here the CDR3 DNA reads TGTGCCAGCAGTGGTGAGGCTAGCGGGGGGTTTGATACGCAGTATTTT.

The V call is TRBV6-6, the J call TRBJ2-1, with 9 positions matching TRBD2. The trim removed 4 bases at V and 4 bases at J, leaving 8 bases unmatched. Per the germline V gene, CDR1 is MNHNY and CDR2 is SVGAGI (reference sequence). The CDR3 extends over 16 amino acids. The CDR3 loop is CASSSRASGVYNEQFF. DNA for the CDR3: TGTGCCAGCAGTTCTCGGGCTAGCGGGGTATACAATGAGCAGTTCTTC.

In its sample, this clone was seen once. The chain has TRBV2 and TRBJ1-1; 10 bases are shared with TRBD1. The CDR3 length is 13 residues. The J segment lost 5 bases and the V segment lost 5 bases, leaving 2 bases of the junction unmatched. Germline loops: CDR1 SNHLY, CDR2 FYNNEI. DNA for the CDR3: TGTGCCAGCAGTACGGGACAGGGGACTGAAGCTTTCTTT. This translates into CASSTGQGTEAFF.

The rearrangement uses TRBV10-2 and TRBJ2-1; 11 bases are a match to TRBD2. The CDR3 spans 18 residues. The junction had 14 bases not matched to a gene; V was cut back by 4 bases and J by 6 bases. The germline V gene encodes CDR1 WSHSY and CDR2 SAAADI. The CDR3 nucleotides are TGCGCCAGCAGTGGAGGGAGGGTTAGCGGGGGGGCCCTCAATGAGCAGTTCTTC. Translation: CASSGGRVSGGALNEQFF.

About this clone itself: Germline is not matched at one junction end, which may reflect a read error. CDR3 amino acids: CASRLGGQGGEQFF. The CDR3 DNA is TGTGCCAGCAGGTTAGGGGGACAGGGTGGTGAGCAGTTCTTC. The chain links TRBV11-2 to TRBJ2-1; 9 bases align to TRBD1. This CDR3 contains 14 residues. Germline CDR1 is SGHAT and CDR2 is FQNNGV.

V usage is TRBV19 and J usage is TRBJ2-3, with TRBD2 matching over 11 bases. Germline V gene sequence: CDR1 LNHDA, CDR2 SQIVND (reference sequence). The ends lost 8 bases at V and 5 bases at J; junction bases unmatched: 6. There are 14 residues in the CDR3. In DNA, the CDR3 is TGTGCCAGTCGACCGACTAGCGGGGTAGATACGCAGTATTTT. Translated, it gives CASRPTSGVDTQYF.

The CDR3 sequence: CASSLEVPRGQYF. The CDR3 region has the DNA TGCGCCAGCAGCTTGGAGGTGCCTCGAGGGCAGTACTTC. V is TRBV5-1 and J is TRBJ2-7; D call uncertain. The CDR3 is 13 residues long. CDR1 and CDR2 from the germline V gene are SGHRS and YFSETQ. The V end lost 0 bases, the J end lost 9 bases, and 13 bases lay between the germline ends.

The V and J genes are TRBV19 and TRBJ1-3; perhaps TRBD1 as D (5 bases). V was shortened by 5 bases and J by 0 bases, with 8 bases between the two germline ends. This CDR3 contains 14 residues. Germline CDR1 LNHDA, CDR2 SQIVND (reference sequence). This chain's CDR3 is CASSDRTSGNTIYF. CDR3 sequence (DNA): TGTGCCAGTAGTGACAGAACCTCTGGAAACACCATATATTTT.

This chain uses TRBV18 with TRBJ2-3; TRBD1 aligns across 9 bases. The V and J ends lost 4 bases and 4 bases, in that order; junction bases with no gene match: 3. CDR1 KGHSH and CDR2 LQKENI come from the germline V gene. CDR3 length: 14 residues. The CDR3 spells CASSRDRDPDTQYF. CDR3 DNA sequence: TGTGCCAGCTCACGGGACAGGGACCCAGATACGCAGTATTTT.

The chain joins TRBV30 to TRBJ1-1; D gene uncertain. The CDR3 contains 14 residues. Germline lookup yields CDR1 GTSNPN and CDR2 SVGIG (reference sequence). Trimming removed 4 bases at V and 0 bases at J, with 12 bases between. DNA for the CDR3: TGTGCCTGGACTGTAGCCTTCATGAACACTGAAGCTTTCTTT. This codes for CAWTVAFMNTEAFF.

The chain carries TRBV3-1 (or the pseudogene TRBV3-2) and TRBJ1-2, with no clear D. The V and J ends lost 4 bases and 6 bases respectively, with 18 bases between them. The CDR3 has 15 residues. Germline CDR1 reads LGHDT; CDR2 reads YNNKEL (reference sequence). CDR3 DNA sequence: TGTGCCAGCAGCCCGCATCGCGGGTCCGTCAATGGCTACACCTTC. As protein: CASSPHRGSVNGYTF.

This chain connects TRBV19 to TRBJ1-1; D is unclear. The V gene's germline CDR1 is LNHDA and CDR2 SQIVND (reference sequence). Trimming took off 7 bases at V and 1 base at J, with 16 bases between the two ends. The CDR3 covers 15 residues. In nucleotides, the CDR3 is TGTGCCAGTACGGGATCCCTCGTCGGGAACACTGAAGCTTTCTTT. It specifies CASTGSLVGNTEAFF.

This chain joins TRBV29-1 and TRBJ1-1; D possibly corresponds to TRBD1 (6 bases). V lost 7 bases to trimming and J lost 5 bases, with 14 bases between them. CDR3 size: 12 residues. The germline gives CDR1 SQVTM, CDR2 ANQGSEA. The CDR3 is CSGGQRGTEAFF. CDR3 coding DNA: TGCAGCGGTGGACAGAGAGGGACTGAAGCTTTCTTT.

The V call is TRBV6-2 or TRBV6-3, the J call TRBJ2-3; a possible D gene is TRBD2 (6 bases). Between the trimmed V and J ends, which lost 4 bases and 1 base, there was a span of 12 bases. Looked up from germline, CDR1 is MNHEY and CDR2 is SVGEGT. CDR3 length: 15 residues. The CDR3 DNA reads TGTGCCAGCAGTTCCGACTCGGGGGGCACAGATACGCAGTATTTT. Its protein product is CASSSDSGGTDTQYF.

This clone has just one count. This chain connects TRBV7-9 to TRBJ2-2, with TRBD2 as a possible D gene (5 bases). Germline V gives CDR1 SEHNR, CDR2 FQNEAQ (reference sequence). Trimming left V 1 base short and J 4 bases short, with 7 bases between. This CDR3 is built from 14 residues. CDR3 DNA: TGTGCCAGCAGCTTAGAAGGACTCACCGGGGAGCTGTTTTTT. Translating gives CASSLEGLTGELFF.

This clone was detected a few times. The same CDR3 also results from other DNA sequences found in this sample. The chain is built from TRBV19 and TRBJ2-2; 8 bases match TRBD1. Germline values: CDR1 LNHDA, CDR2 SQIVND (reference sequence). V shed 6 bases, J shed 1 base, and the junction held 1 base outside the gene matches. The CDR3 is 14 amino acids. The CDR3 region has the DNA TGTGCCAGTAGGGGGACAGGGAACACCGGGGAGCTGTTTTTT. This gives the protein CASRGTGNTGELFF.

The chain joins TRBV3-1 (or the pseudogene TRBV3-2) to TRBJ1-2; D remains unclear. V lost 4 bases, J lost 2 bases, and 17 bases lay in between. This CDR3 is 16 amino acids long. Germline lookup yields CDR1 LGHDT and CDR2 YNNKEL (reference sequence). The CDR3 DNA sequence: TGTGCCAGCAGCCCGATCGGACGGGAGACCAACTATGGCTACACCTTC. It specifies CASSPIGRETNYGYTF.

The chain uses TRBV6-6 and TRBJ1-1; D unclear. Germline CDR1 is MNHNY and CDR2 is SVGAGI (reference sequence). The length of the CDR3 is 14 residues. CDR3 nucleotides: TGTGCTACGAGGGAAAGCCCGGGAAACACTGAAGCTTTCTTT. Translating gives CATRESPGNTEAFF.

This chain links TRBV2 with TRBJ2-3, with TRBD2 matching 9 bases. The CDR3 extends over 14 amino acids. Germline CDR1 is SNHLY and CDR2 is FYNNEI. Trimming removed 11 bases from V and 6 bases from J; junction bases left unmatched: 12. The CDR3 DNA reads TGTGCCTCCTCGAGAGCGGGGGGCTCGGATACGCAGTATTTT. Translation: CASSRAGGSDTQYF.

V usage is TRBV5-1 and J usage is TRBJ2-1; D is possibly TRBD1 (5 bases). The ends were cut back, 2 bases at V and 6 bases at J, with 15 bases in the middle. The germline gives CDR1 SGHRS, CDR2 YFSETQ. This CDR3 spans 15 amino acids. This CDR3 is CASSFQGPPGNEQFF. CDR3 DNA: TGCGCCAGCAGCTTTCAGGGTCCCCCGGGCAATGAGCAGTTCTTC.

This rearrangement joins TRBV7-6 to TRBJ2-6; 9 bases agree with TRBD1. Germline V gene data show CDR1 as SGHVS and CDR2 as FNYEAQ. The V and J ends lost 2 bases and 3 bases, in that order; junction bases with no gene match: 8. The CDR3 runs 18 residues. This CDR3 reads CASSLLTGQGGGANVLTF. CDR3 sequence (DNA): TGTGCCAGCAGCTTACTAACGGGACAGGGAGGTGGGGCCAACGTCCTGACTTTC.

The V and J genes are TRBV6-5 and TRBJ1-2, with 10 bases lining up with TRBD1. This CDR3 comprises 14 residues. V lost 10 bases and J lost 2; bases outside the gene matches: 7. Germline values: CDR1 MNHEY, CDR2 SVGAGI. CDR3 in DNA: TGTGCCACCGGGGGACAGGGGAGCAACTATGGCTACACCTTC. Translation gives CATGGQGSNYGYTF.

The chain carries TRBV6-5 and TRBJ1-6; weak D call: TRBD1 (5 bases). Germline V gives CDR1 MNHEY, CDR2 SVGAGI. This CDR3 contains 14 residues. The V gene lost 7 bases and the J gene lost 13 bases, with 20 bases spanning the gap. The CDR3 sequence is CASNEQGANQPLHF. In DNA form, the CDR3 reads TGTGCCAGCAACGAGCAGGGCGCAAACCAGCCCCTCCACTTT.

The chain has TRBV19 and TRBJ1-5; 8 bases line up with TRBD1. The CDR3 consists of 15 residues. Germline V lookup: CDR1 LNHDA, CDR2 SQIVND (reference sequence). V dropped 9 bases and J dropped 0; count of bases not matched to a gene: 7. CDR3 nucleotides: TGTGCCAGCACCGACAGGGGAAATAGCAATCAGCCCCAGCATTTT. It yields the protein CASTDRGNSNQPQHF.

The chain recombines TRBV5-1 with TRBJ2-5; 9 nucleotides align to TRBD1. Germline V gene lookup returns CDR1 SGHRS and CDR2 YFSETQ. CDR3 size: 14 residues. The trim removed 3 bases at V and 2 bases at J, leaving 2 bases unmatched. The CDR3 region has the DNA TGCGCCAGCAGCTCGGGACAGGGACAAGAGACCCAGTACTTC. Translation gives CASSSGQGQETQYF.

The genes are TRBV11-2 and TRBJ1-1; D is possibly TRBD1 (6 bases). This CDR3 contains 15 residues. V gave up 8 bases and J gave up 0 bases, with 16 bases separating them. The germline CDR1 and CDR2 sequences are SGHAT and FQNNGV. The CDR3 region is CASSGTPSMNTEAFF. CDR3 nucleotide sequence: TGTGCCAGCTCTGGGACACCCTCTATGAACACTGAAGCTTTCTTT.

V usage is TRBV5-1 and J usage is TRBJ2-3; TRBD2 matches 14 bases. The CDR3 loop spans 19 amino acids. The V gene end was trimmed by 0 bases and the J gene end by 5 bases; junction bases not matched to a gene: 11. Germline V gene lookup returns CDR1 SGHRS and CDR2 YFSETQ. In nucleotides, the CDR3 is TGCGCCAGCAGCTTGGTCGGGACTAGCGGGGGATACTCGCAAGATACGCAGTATTTT. Residues: CASSLVGTSGGYSQDTQYF.

The rearrangement uses TRBV19 and TRBJ1-2; 7 bases agree with TRBD1. CDR3 length: 16 residues. Germline V gives CDR1 LNHDA, CDR2 SQIVND (reference sequence). The ends lost 5 bases at V and 3 bases at J; junction bases unmatched: 12. In DNA, the CDR3 is TGTGCCAGTAGTCCTCAGACAGGGAGAGGGGACTATGGCTACACCTTC. It specifies CASSPQTGRGDYGYTF. The variable domain in full, with the rest retrieved from reference TRBV19 and TRBJ1-2, is DGGITQSPKYLFRKEGQNVTLSCEQNLNHDAMYWYRQDPGQGLRLIYYSQIVNDFQKGDIAEGYSVSREKKESFPLTVTSAQKNPTAFYLCASSPQTGRGDYGYTFGSGTRLTVV.